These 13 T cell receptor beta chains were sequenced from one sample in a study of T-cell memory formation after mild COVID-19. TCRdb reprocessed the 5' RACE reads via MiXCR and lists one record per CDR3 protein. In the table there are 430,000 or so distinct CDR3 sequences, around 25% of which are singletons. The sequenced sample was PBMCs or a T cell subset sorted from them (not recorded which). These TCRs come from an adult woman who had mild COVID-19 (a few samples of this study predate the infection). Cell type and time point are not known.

CDR3 loop: CASSDPETVSSYNEQFF. CDR3 DNA sequence: TGTGCCAGCAGTGACCCAGAGACTGTCAGCTCCTACAATGAGCAGTTCTTC. The chain employs TRBV6-1 and TRBJ2-1; no clear D. Deletions cut 3 bases from V and 0 bases from J, with 15 bases between. The germline CDR1 and CDR2 sequences are MNHNS and SASEGT. The CDR3 length is 17 residues.

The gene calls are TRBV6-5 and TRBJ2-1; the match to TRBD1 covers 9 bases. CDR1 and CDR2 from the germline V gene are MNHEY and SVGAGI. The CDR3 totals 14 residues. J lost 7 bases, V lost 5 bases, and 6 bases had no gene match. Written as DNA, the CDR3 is TGTGCCAGCAGTCATACGACAGGGGGGAATGAGCAGTTCTTC. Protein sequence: CASSHTTGGNEQFF.

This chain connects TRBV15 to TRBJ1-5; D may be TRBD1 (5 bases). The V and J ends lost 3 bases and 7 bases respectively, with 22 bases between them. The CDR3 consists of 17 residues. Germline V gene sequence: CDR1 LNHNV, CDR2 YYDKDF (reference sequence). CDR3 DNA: TGTGCCACCAGCAGCGGGGGTCCCAGCTCCGGGAGGCAGCCCCAGCATTTT. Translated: CATSSGGPSSGRQPQHF.

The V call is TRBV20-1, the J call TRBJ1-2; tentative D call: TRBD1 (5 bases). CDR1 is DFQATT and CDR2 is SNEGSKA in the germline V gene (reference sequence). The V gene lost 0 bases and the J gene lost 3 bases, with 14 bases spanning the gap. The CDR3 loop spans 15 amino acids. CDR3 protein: CSARDGAGWDYGYTF. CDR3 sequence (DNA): TGCAGTGCTAGAGACGGGGCGGGGTGGGACTATGGCTACACCTTC.

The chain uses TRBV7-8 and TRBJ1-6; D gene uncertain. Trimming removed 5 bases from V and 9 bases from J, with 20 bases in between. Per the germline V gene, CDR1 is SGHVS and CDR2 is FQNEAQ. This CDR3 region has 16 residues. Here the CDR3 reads CASSAGASLWGSPLHF. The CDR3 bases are TGTGCCAGCAGCGCAGGCGCCAGTCTTTGGGGTTCACCCCTCCACTTT.

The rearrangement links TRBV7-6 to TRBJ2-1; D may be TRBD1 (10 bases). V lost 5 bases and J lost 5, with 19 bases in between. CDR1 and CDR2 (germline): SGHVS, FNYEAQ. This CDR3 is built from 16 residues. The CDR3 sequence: CASSPSGTGVNNEQFF. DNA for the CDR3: TGTGCCAGCAGCCCTAGCGGGACAGGGGTTAACAATGAGCAGTTCTTC. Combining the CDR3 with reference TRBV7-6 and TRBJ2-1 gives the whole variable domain GAGVSQSPRYKVTKRGQDVALRCDPISGHVSLYWYRQALGQGPEFLTYFNYEAQQDKSGLPNDRFSAERPEGSISTLTIQRTEQRDSAMYRCASSPSGTGVNNEQFFGPGTRLTVL.

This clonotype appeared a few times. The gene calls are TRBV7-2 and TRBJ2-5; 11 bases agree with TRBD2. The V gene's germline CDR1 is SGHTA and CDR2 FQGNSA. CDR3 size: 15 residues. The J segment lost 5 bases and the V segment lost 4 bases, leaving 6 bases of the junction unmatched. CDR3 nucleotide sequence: TGTGCCAGCAGCTGGACTAGCGGGCCCTCGGAGACCCAGTACTTC. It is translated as CASSWTSGPSETQYF.

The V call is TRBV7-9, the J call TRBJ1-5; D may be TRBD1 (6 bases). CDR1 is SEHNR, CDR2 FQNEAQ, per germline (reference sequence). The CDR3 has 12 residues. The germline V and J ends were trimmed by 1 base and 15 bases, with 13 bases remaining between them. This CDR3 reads CASSLGGGVRHF. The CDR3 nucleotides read TGTGCCAGCAGCTTAGGAGGGGGAGTTCGGCATTTT.

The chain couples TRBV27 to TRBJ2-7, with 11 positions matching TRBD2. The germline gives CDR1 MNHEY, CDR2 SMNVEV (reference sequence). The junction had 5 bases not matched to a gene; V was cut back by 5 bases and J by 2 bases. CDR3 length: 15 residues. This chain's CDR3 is CASSDGTSGTYEQYF. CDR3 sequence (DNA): TGTGCCAGCAGTGACGGGACTAGCGGTACCTACGAGCAGTACTTC.

The CDR3 bases are TGTGCCAGCGGGAAAGGTGAGCAGTTCTTC. It specifies CASGKGEQFF. This chain uses TRBV7-8 with TRBJ2-1, with D uncertain. V lost 8 bases and J 9 bases, leaving 8 bases between the germline ends. CDR3 length: 10 amino acids. Germline assignment: CDR1 SGHVS and CDR2 FQNEAQ.

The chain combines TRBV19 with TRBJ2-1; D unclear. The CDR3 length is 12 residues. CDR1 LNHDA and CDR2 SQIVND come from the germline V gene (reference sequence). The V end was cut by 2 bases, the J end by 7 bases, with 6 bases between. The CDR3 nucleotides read TGTGCCAGTAGTATATCAGCGAATGAGCAGTTCTTC. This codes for CASSISANEQFF. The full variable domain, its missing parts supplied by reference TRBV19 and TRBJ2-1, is DGGITQSPKYLFRKEGQNVTLSCEQNLNHDAMYWYRQDPGQGLRLIYYSQIVNDFQKGDIAEGYSVSREKKESFPLTVTSAQKNPTAFYLCASSISANEQFFGPGTRLTVL.

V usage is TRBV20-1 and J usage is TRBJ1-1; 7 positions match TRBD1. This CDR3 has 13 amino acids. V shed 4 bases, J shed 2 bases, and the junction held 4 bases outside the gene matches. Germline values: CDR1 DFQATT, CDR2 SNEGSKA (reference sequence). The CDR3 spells CSATRDSNTEAFF. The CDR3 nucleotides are TGCAGTGCTACCCGGGACAGTAACACTGAAGCTTTCTTT.

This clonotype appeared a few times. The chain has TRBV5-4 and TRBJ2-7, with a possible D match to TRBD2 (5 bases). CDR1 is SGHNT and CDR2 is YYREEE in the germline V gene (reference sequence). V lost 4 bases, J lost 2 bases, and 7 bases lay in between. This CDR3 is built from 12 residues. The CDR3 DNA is TGTGCCAGCAGCCACGGGGCCTACGAGCAGTACTTC. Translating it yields CASSHGAYEQYF.